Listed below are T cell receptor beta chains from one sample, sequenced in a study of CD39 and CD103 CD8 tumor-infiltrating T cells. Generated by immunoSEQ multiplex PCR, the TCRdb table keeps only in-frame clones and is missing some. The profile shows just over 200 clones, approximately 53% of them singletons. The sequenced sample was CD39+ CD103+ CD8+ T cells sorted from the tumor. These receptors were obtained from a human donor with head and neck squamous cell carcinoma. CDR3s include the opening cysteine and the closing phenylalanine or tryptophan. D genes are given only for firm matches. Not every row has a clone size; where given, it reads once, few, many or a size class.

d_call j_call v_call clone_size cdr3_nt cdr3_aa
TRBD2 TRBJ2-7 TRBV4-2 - TGTGCCAGCAGCCCCGGGACTAGCGGGGGGGCAAGGTCGAGGGAGCAGTACTTC CASSPGTSGGARSREQYF
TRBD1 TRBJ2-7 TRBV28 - TGTGCCAGCAGTAAGACAGGGCCTGACGAGCAGTACTTC CASSKTGPDEQYF
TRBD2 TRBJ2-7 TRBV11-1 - TGTGCCAGCAGCCCCGGGACTAGCGGGGGGGCAAGGTCGAGGGAGCAGTACTTC CASSPGTSGGARSREQYF
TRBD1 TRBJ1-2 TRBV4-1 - TGCGCCAGCAGCCAAGATTGGGGGACAGGGGGTTCCGCTGGCTACACCTTC CASSQDWGTGGSAGYTF
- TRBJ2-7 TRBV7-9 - TGTGCCAGCAGCCCCGCGGACTTTTTGTTCTACGAGCAGTACTTC CASSPADFLFYEQYF
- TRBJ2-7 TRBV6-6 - TGTGCCAGCAGCTGGACGGTCTCCTACGAGCAGTACTTC CASSWTVSYEQYF
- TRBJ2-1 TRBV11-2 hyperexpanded TGTGCCAGCAGCTTAGTTCGGGTTAGCTCCTACAATGAGCAGTTCTTC CASSLVRVSSYNEQFF
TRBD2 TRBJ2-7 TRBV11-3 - TGTGCCAGCAGCCCCGGGACTAGCGGGGGGGCAAGGTCGAGGGAGCAGTACTTC CASSPGTSGGARSREQYF
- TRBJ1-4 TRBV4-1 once TGCGCCAGCAGCCAAGATAAAACAGGACACGTTTGGGGAAAACTGTTTTTT CASSQDKTGHVWGKLFF
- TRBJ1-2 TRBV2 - TGTGCCAGCCGGAGGGCCAGGGAATCTCCGTGGGGCTACACCTTC CASRRARESPWGYTF
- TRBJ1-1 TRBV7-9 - TGTGCCAGCAGCCTCGCCTGGGGCACTGAAGCTTTCTTT CASSLAWGTEAFF
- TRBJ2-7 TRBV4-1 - TGCGCCAGCAGCCAAGGAGGGGGTTACGAGCAGTACTTC CASSQGGGYEQYF
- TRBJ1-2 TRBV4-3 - TGCGCCAGCAGCCAGGGACACTTTGGCTACACCTTC CASSQGHFGYTF
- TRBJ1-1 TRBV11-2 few TGTGCCAGCAGCCTCGCCTGGGGCACTGAAGCTTTCTTT CASSLAWGTEAFF
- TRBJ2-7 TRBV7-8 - TGTGCCAGCAGCCCTCGGACAGTCTCGTCCTACGAGCAGTACTTC CASSPRTVSSYEQYF
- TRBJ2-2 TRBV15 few TGTGCCACCAGTGAGGGAACCGGGGAGCTGTTTTTT CATSEGTGELFF
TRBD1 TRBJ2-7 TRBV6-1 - TGTGCCAGCAGCCCGACAGGGTGGGCCTACGAGCAGTACTTC CASSPTGWAYEQYF
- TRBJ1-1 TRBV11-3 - TGTGCCAGCAGCCTCGCCTGGGGCACTGAAGCTTTCTTT CASSLAWGTEAFF
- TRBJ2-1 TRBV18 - TGTGCCAGCTCGTCCCAAGGACCCCGCAATCCCCGCAATGAGCAGTTCTTC CASSSQGPRNPRNEQFF
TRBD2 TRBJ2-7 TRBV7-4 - TGTGCCAGCAGCCCCGGGACTAGCGGGGGGGCAAGGTCGAGGGAGCAGTACTTC CASSPGTSGGARSREQYF
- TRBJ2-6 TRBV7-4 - TGTGCCAGCAGCTCACAAAGTCGGGCCAACGTCCTGACTTTC CASSSQSRANVLTF
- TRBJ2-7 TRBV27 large TGTGCCAGCAGTGAAGCTGCGGGGCTCTCCTACGAGCAGTACTTC CASSEAAGLSYEQYF
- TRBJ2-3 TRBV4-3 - TGCGCCAGCAGCCCATACCGGGACACCAACACAGATACGCAGTATTTT CASSPYRDTNTDTQYF
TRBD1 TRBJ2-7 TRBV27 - TGTGCCAGCAGTCAGAATTACCCGGGACAGCTTTTCTCCTACGAGCAGTACTTC CASSQNYPGQLFSYEQYF
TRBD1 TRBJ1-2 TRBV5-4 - TGTGCCAGCAGCCCCGGGCCGGGACAGGGGCGGGGGGGCTACACCTTC CASSPGPGQGRGGYTF
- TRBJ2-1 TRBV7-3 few TGTGCCAGCAGCTTAACCGAGGGGTGGCGCAATGAGCAGTTCTTC CASSLTEGWRNEQFF
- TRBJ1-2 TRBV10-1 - TGCGCCAGCAGTGATTCGCAATCGCGAAAGACCTATGGCTACACCTTC CASSDSQSRKTYGYTF
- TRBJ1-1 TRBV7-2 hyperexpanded TGTGCCAGCAGCCTCGCCTGGGGCACTGAAGCTTTCTTT CASSLAWGTEAFF
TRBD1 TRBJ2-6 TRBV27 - TGTGCCAGCAGTTTATTATGGCAGGGGGAGGCCAACGTCCTGACTTTC CASSLLWQGEANVLTF
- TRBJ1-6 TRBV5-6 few TGTGCCAGCAGCTTGCCTAATTCACCCCTCCACTTT CASSLPNSPLHF
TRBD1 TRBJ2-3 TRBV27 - TGTGCCAGCAGCCCTCTGGACAGGGCTAACACAGATACGCAGTATTTT CASSPLDRANTDTQYF